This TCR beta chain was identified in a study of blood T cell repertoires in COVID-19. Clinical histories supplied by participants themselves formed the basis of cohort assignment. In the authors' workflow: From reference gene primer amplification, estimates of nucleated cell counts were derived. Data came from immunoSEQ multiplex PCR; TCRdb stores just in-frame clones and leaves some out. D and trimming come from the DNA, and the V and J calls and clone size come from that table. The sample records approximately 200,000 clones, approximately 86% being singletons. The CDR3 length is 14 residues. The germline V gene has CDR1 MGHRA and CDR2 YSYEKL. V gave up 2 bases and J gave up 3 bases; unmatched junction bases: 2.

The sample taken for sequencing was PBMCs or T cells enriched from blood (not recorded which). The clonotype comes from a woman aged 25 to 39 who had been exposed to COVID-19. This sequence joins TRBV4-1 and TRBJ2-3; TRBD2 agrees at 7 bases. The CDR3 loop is CASSQYGGTDTQYF. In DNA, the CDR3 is TGCGCCAGCAGCCAATACGGGGGGACAGATACGCAGTATTTT.